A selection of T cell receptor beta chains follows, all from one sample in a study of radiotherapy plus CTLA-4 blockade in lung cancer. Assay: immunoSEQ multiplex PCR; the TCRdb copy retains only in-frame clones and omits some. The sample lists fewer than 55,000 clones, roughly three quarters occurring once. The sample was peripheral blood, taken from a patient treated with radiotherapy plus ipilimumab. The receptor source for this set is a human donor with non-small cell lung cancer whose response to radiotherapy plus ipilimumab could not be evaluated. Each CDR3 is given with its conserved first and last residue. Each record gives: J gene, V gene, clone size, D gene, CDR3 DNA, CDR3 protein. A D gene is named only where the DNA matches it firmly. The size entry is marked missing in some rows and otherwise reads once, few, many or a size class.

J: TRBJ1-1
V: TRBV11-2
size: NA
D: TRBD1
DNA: TGTGCCAGCAGAACCGGGACAGGGGGCACTGAAGCTTTCTTT
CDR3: CASRTGTGGTEAFF

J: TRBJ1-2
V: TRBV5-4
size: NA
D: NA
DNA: TGTGCCAGCACCATGTACGGGACAGGCTACACCTTC
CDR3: CASTMYGTGYTF

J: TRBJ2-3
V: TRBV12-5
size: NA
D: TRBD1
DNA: TGTGCTAGTGGTTCGGGACAGCCAAAGGGGACAGATACGCAGTATTTT
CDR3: CASGSGQPKGTDTQYF

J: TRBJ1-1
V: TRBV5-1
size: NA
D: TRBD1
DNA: TGCGCCAGCAGCTCGGGACAGGTTCCCTTTGAAGCTTTCTTT
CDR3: CASSSGQVPFEAFF

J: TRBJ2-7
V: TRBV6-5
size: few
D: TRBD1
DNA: TGTGCCAGCAGCCCTTCGACAGGGCCCTACGAGCAGTACTTC
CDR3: CASSPSTGPYEQYF

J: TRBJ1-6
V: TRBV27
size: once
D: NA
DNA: TGTGCCAGCAGTCGACAGGCTAATTCACCCCTCCACTTT
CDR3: CASSRQANSPLHF

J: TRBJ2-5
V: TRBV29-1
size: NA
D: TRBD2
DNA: TGCAGCGCCCTAGCGGACCAAGAGACCCAGTACTTC
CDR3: CSALADQETQYF

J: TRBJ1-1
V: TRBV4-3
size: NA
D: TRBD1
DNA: TGCGCCAGCAGCCGGGACAGGAACACTGAAGCTTTCTTT
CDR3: CASSRDRNTEAFF

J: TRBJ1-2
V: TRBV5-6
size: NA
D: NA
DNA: TGTGCCAGCAGCGGCGTCAACAGGGTTAACTATGGCTACACCTTC
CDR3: CASSGVNRVNYGYTF

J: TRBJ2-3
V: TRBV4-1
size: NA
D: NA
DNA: TGCGCCAGCAGCTTATTATGGAGGGTTACAGATACGCAGTATTTT
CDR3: CASSLLWRVTDTQYF

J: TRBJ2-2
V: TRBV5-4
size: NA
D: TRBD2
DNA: TGTGCCAGCAGCTTTTTCATAGCGGGGGGGATGACCGGGGAGCTGTTTTTT
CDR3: CASSFFIAGGMTGELFF

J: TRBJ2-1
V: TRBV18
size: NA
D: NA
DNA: TGTGCCAGCTCACCACTTCAGGACTGGGACAATGAGCAGTTCTTC
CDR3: CASSPLQDWDNEQFF

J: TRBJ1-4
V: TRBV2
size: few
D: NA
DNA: TGTGCCAGCAGTTCCCCAGAGGCAACTAATGAAAAACTGTTTTTT
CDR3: CASSSPEATNEKLFF

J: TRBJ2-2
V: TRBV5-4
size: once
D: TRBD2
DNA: TGTGCCAGCAGCTCCCAGGGAGCGGGGTGGATCGGGGAGCTGTTTTTT
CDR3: CASSSQGAGWIGELFF

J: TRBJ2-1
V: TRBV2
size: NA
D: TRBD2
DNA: TGTGCCAGCAGTGAATTGGCGGGAGAGTACAATGAGCAGTTCTTC
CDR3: CASSELAGEYNEQFF

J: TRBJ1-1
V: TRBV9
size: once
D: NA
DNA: TGTGCCAGCAGCGTAGGCGGGGTGAACACTGAAGCTTTCTTT
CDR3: CASSVGGVNTEAFF

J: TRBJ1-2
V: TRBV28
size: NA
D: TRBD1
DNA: TGTGCCAGCAGTTTACAGGGGGCGGGGGGCTACACCTTC
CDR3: CASSLQGAGGYTF

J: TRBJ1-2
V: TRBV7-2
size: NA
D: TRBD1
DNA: TGTGCCAGCAGCTTTACCGGGACAGCCTATGGCTACACCTTC
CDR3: CASSFTGTAYGYTF

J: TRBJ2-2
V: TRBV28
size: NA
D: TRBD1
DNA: TGTGCCGGGCAAGGTCGGCCAGGACAGGGGAACACCGGGGAGCTGTTTTTT
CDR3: CAGQGRPGQGNTGELFF

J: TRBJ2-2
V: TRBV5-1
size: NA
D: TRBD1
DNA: TGCGCCAGCAGCCTGGGACAGGGAGGATCCGGGGAGCTGTTTTTT
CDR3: CASSLGQGGSGELFF

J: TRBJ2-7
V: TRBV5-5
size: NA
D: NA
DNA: TGTGCCAGCAGCTTGGCCGGCGGGCCCTACGAGCAGTACTTC
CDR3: CASSLAGGPYEQYF

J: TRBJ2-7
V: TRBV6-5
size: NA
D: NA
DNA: TGTGCCAGCAGTGGGACTCTCGGCTACGAGCAGTACTTC
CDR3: CASSGTLGYEQYF

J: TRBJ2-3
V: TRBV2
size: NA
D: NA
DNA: TGTGCCAGCGGTGGGGCTGGCACAGATACGCAGTATTTT
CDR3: CASGGAGTDTQYF

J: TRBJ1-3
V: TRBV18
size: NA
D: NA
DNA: TGTGCCAGCTCACCATTAGGACTGAGCTCTGGAAACACCATATATTTT
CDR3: CASSPLGLSSGNTIYF

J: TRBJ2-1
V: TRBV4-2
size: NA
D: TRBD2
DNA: TGTGCCAGCAGCCAAGATCCGGCTAGCGGATACAATGAGCAGTTCTTC
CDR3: CASSQDPASGYNEQFF

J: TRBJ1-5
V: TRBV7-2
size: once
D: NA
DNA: TGTGCCAGCAGCTCCCAGGGTGGTCCTAATCAGCCCCAGCATTTT
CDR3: CASSSQGGPNQPQHF

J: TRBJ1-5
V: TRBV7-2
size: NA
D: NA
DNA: TGTGCCAGCAGTTTTTCCGCGGCCAGTTTGTATAGCAATCAGCCCCAGCATTTT
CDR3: CASSFSAASLYSNQPQHF

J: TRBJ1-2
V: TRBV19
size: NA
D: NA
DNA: TGTGCCACCCAGGGAAGGCTACAAGGCTACACCTTC
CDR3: CATQGRLQGYTF

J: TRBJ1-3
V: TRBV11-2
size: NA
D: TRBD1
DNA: TGTGCCAGCAGTTGGACAGGGACCTCGCCTGGAAACACCATATATTTT
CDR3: CASSWTGTSPGNTIYF

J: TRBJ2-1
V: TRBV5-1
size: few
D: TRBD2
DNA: TGCGCCAGCAGGCATCCGGGACTAGCGACCAATGAGCAGTTCTTC
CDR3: CASRHPGLATNEQFF

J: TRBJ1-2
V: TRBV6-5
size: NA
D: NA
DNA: TGTGCCAGCAGTTACACGGGGAACTATGGCTACACCTTC
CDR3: CASSYTGNYGYTF

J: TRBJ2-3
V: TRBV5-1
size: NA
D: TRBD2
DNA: TGCGCCAGCAGCCTGGGGACTAGCGGGGGTTTAGATACGCAGTATTTT
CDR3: CASSLGTSGGLDTQYF

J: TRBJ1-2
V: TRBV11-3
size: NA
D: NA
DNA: TGTGCCAGCAGCTCCGTTCCCGAGGCCTATGGCTACACCTTC
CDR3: CASSSVPEAYGYTF

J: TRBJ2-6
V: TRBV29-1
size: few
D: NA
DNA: TGCAGCGTGCTGCAGGACTCTGGGGCCAACGTCCTGACTTTC
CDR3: CSVLQDSGANVLTF

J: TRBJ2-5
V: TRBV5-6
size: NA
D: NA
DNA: TGTGCCAGCAGCTTGCGGACTAACCAAGAGACCCAGTACTTC
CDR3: CASSLRTNQETQYF

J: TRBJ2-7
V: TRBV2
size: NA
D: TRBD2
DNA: TGTGCCGGGACTGGGGGGAGGGGAAGGGACGAGCAGTACTTC
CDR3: CAGTGGRGRDEQYF

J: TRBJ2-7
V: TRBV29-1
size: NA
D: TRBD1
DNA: TGCAGCGTTTACAGGGGGGACGAGCAGTACTTC
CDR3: CSVYRGDEQYF

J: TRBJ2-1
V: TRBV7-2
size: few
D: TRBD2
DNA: TGTGCCAGCAGCTTAGTCCTAGCGGGATACAATGAGCAGTTCTTC
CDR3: CASSLVLAGYNEQFF

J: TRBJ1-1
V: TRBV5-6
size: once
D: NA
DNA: TGTGCCAGCAGCTTCCGGGACTTGCGGAACACTGAAGCTTTCTTT
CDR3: CASSFRDLRNTEAFF

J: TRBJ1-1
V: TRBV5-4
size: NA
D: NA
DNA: TGTGCCAGCAGCTTGGTGGGAGTAACTGAAGCTTTCTTT
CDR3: CASSLVGVTEAFF

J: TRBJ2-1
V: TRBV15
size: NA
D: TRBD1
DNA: TGTGCCACCAGCACCAGGACAGGGGCGATGAATGAGCAGTTCTTC
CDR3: CATSTRTGAMNEQFF

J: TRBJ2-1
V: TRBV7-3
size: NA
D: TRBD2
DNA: TGTGCCAGCAGCTTAATAGTACTAGCGGGGGGGCAAGACAATGAGCAGTTCTTC
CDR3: CASSLIVLAGGQDNEQFF

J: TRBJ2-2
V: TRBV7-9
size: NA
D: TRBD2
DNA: TGTGCCAGCAGCCAACTTAGCGGGGTTGGCACCGGGGAGCTGTTTTTT
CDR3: CASSQLSGVGTGELFF

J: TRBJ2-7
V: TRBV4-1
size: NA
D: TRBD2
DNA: TGCGCCAGCAGCCAAGTTCCTAGCGGGATCTCAGGGGCCTCCTACGAGCAGTACTTC
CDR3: CASSQVPSGISGASYEQYF

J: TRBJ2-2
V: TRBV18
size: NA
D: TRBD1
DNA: TGTGCCAGCTCACCCAATTTGGGACAGTCGAACACCGGGGAGCTGTTTTTT
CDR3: CASSPNLGQSNTGELFF

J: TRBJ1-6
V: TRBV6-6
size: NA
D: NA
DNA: TGTGCCAGCAGGATAAACCTCCAGGGGCATTCACCCCTCCACTTT
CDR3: CASRINLQGHSPLHF

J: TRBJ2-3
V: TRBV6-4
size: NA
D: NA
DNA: TGTCCCCCGAGGACTCCACAACGGACAGATACGCAGTATTTT
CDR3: CPPRTPQRTDTQYF

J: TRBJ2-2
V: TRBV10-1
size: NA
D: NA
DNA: TGCGCCAGCAGTGAGTCGTGGGCAGTCAAGACCGGGGAGCTGTTTTTT
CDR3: CASSESWAVKTGELFF